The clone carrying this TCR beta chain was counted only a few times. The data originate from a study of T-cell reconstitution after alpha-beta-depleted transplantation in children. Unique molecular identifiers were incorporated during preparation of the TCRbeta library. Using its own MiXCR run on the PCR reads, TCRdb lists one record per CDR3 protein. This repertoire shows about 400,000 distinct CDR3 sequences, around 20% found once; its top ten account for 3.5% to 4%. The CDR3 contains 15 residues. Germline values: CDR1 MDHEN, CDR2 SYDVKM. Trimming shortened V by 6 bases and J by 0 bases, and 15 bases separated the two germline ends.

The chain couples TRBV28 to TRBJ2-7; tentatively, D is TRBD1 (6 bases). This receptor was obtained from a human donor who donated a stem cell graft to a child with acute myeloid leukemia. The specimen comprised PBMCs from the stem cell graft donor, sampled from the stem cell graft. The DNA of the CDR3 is TGTGCCAGCAGACGGACCGCAGGGGACTCCTACGAGCAGTACTTC. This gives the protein CASRRTAGDSYEQYF.